This TCR beta chain was identified during a study of control samples from healthy donors and cancer patients. The protocol was immunoSEQ multiplex PCR, while the TCRdb copy is restricted to in-frame clones and leaves out a portion. The table shows about 110,000 clones, with just under 85% occurring only once. This clone has ten or more counts. Trimming removed 3 bases from V and 4 bases from J, with 9 bases in between. The CDR3 runs 14 residues. Germline CDR1 reads KGHSH; CDR2 reads LQKENI. This TCR was recovered from a man between 18 and 35 years old in good health. This chain links TRBV18 with TRBJ2-2; D may be TRBD2 (6 bases). The sample was blood. The CDR3: CASSPSGSTGELFF. The CDR3 DNA sequence: TGTGCCAGCTCACCGAGCGGGTCCACCGGGGAGCTGTTTTTT. Together with reference TRBV18 and TRBJ2-2, the CDR3 gives the full variable domain: NAGVMQNPRHLVRRRGQEARLRCSPMKGHSHVYWYRQLPEEGLKFMVYLQKENIIDESGMPKERFSAEFPKEGPSILRIQQVVRGDSAAYFCASSPSGSTGELFFGEGSRLTVL.